This T cell receptor beta chain is drawn from a study of blood T cell repertoires in COVID-19. Study background: In each case, the material was cDNA or gDNA derived from T cells, B-cell-depleted T cells, or PBMCs.

Germline CDR1 reads MRHNA; CDR2 reads SNTAGT. This CDR3 spans 16 amino acids. V shed 7 bases, J shed 7 bases, and the junction held 11 bases outside the gene matches. Profiling relied on immunoSEQ multiplex PCR, and the TCRdb table lists in-frame clones only, not all of them. The sample holds about 140,000 clones; approximately 84% are singletons and the top ten take 1.5% to 2%. The study drew participants aged about 18 to 90 years from about two dozen US areas. Participants' own reports of clinical history determined their cohort assignment. A COVID-19 case had been met by exposed participants during the 2 weeks before study entry.

Sample: PBMCs or T cells enriched from blood (not recorded which). This clonotype was sampled from a woman under 30 who had been exposed to COVID-19. This chain joins TRBV6-4 and TRBJ2-3, with 13 nucleotides matching TRBD2. For the CDR3, the DNA is TGTGCCAGCAACTTTTCACTAGCGGGAGGGCTCCATACGCAGTATTTT. The encoded protein is CASNFSLAGGLHTQYF.